Listed here is a single TCR beta chain. The data were taken from a study of T cells in Graves' hyperthyroidism and ophthalmopathy. TCR beta CDR3 region amplification was performed from RNA transcripts. A set of HTBI primers served as the primers for a first-round RT-PCR of the TCR CDR3. TCRdb re-analysed the multiplex PCR reads in MiXCR, keeping a single row per CDR3 protein. The table shows roughly 250,000 distinct CDR3 sequences, with approximately 21% occurring only once. Germline CDR1 and CDR2: GTSNPN and SVGIG (reference sequence). Trimming removed 2 bases from V and 4 bases from J; junction bases left unmatched: 21. The CDR3 length is 20 residues.

This receptor was taken from a man aged 25-40 years with Graves' ophthalmopathy. The sample was blood. The rearrangement uses TRBV30 and TRBJ2-2, with 8 nucleotides matching TRBD2. CDR3 sequence: CAWSHTHGLAGSRFTGELFF. In nucleotides, the CDR3 is TGTGCCTGGAGTCACACCCATGGACTAGCAGGGAGTCGGTTCACCGGGGAGCTGTTTTTT.